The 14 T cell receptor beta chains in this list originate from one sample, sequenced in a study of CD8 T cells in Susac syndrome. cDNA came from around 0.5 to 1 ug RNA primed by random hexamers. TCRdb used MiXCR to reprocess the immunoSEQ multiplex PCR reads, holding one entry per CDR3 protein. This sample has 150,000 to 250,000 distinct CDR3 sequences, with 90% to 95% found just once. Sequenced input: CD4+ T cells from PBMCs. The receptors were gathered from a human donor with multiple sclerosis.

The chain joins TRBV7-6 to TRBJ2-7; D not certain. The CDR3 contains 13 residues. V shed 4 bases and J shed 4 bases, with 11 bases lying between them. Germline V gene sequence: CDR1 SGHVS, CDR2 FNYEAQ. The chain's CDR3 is CASSSPLTYEQYF. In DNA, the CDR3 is TGTGCCAGCAGCTCCCCTCTGACGTACGAGCAGTACTTC.

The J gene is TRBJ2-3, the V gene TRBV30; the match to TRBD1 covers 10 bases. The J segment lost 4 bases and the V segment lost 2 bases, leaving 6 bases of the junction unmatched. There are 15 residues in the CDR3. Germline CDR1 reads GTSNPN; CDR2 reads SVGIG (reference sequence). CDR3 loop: CAWSSGQGWPDTQYF. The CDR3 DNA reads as TGTGCCTGGAGTTCGGGACAGGGGTGGCCAGATACGCAGTATTTT.

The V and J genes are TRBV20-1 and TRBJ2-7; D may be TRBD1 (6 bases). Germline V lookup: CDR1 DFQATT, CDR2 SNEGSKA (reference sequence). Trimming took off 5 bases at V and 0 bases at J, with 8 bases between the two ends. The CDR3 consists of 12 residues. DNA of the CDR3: TGCAGTGCTGGGGGACACTCCTACGAGCAGTACTTC. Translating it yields CSAGGHSYEQYF.

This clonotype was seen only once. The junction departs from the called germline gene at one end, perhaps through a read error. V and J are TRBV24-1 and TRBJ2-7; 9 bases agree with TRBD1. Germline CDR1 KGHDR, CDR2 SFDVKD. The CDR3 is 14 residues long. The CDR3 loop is CATSPGQGPHEQNF. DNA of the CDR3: TGTGCCACCAGTCCGGGACAGGGTCCCCACGAGCAGAACTTC.

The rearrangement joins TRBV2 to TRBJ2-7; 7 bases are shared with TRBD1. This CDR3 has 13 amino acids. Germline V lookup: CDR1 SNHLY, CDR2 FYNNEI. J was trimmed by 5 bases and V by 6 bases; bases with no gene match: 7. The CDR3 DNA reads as TGTGCCAGCAGCTCCCACAGGGGCCACGAGCAGTACTTC. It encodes CASSSHRGHEQYF.

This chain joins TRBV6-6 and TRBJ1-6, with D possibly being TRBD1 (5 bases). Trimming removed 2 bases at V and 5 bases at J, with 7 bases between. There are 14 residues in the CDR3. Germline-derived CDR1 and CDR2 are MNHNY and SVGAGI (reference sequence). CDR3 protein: CASSYGGNNSPLHF. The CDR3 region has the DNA TGTGCCAGCAGTTACGGGGGGAATAATTCACCCCTCCACTTT.

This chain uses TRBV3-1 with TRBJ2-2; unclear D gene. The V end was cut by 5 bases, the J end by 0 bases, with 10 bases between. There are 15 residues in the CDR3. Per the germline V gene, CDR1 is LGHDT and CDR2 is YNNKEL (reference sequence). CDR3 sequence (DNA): TGTGCCAGCAGCTTTGGGGTGACGAACACCGGGGAGCTGTTTTTT. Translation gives CASSFGVTNTGELFF. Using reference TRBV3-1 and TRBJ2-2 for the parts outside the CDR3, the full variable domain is DTAVSQTPKYLVTQMGNDKSIKCEQNLGHDTMYWYKQDSKKFLKIMFSYNNKELIINETVPNRFSPKSPDKAHLNLHINSLELGDSAVYFCASSFGVTNTGELFFGEGSRLTVL.

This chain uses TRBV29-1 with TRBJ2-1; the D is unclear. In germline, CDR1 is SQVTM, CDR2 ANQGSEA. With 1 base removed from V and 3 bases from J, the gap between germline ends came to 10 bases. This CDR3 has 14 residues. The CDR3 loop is CSVEGSDGYNEQFF. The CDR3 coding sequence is TGCAGCGTTGAAGGAAGCGACGGCTACAATGAGCAGTTCTTC.

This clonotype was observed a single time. The CDR3 nucleotides are TGTGCCAGCAGCGTAGCTCCGGGACTACAGTACGAGCAGTACTTC. Translation gives CASSVAPGLQYEQYF. This chain joins TRBV9 and TRBJ2-7; TRBD2 aligns across 7 bases. The length of the CDR3 is 15 residues. Looked up from germline, CDR1 is SGDLS and CDR2 is YYNGEE. V trimming: 0 bases; J trimming: 4 bases; junction bases outside the gene matches: 7.

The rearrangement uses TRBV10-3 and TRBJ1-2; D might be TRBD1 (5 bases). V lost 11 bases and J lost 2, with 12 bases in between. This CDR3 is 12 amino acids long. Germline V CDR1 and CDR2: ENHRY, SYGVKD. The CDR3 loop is CAGGTGNYGYTF. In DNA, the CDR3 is TGTGCCGGAGGGACTGGGAACTATGGCTACACCTTC.

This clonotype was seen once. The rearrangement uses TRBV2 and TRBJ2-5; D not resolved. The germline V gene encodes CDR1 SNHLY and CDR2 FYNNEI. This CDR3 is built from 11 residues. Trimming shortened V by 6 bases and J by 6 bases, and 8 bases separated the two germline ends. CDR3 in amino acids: CASSGWQTQYF. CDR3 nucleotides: TGTGCCAGCAGCGGCTGGCAGACCCAGTACTTC.

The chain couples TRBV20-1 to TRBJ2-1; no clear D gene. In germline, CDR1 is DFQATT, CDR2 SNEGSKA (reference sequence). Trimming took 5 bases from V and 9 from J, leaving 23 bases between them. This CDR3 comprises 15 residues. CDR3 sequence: CSAAIIAAGAGEQFF. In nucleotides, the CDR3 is TGCAGTGCTGCGATAATAGCTGCAGGCGCAGGTGAGCAGTTCTTC.

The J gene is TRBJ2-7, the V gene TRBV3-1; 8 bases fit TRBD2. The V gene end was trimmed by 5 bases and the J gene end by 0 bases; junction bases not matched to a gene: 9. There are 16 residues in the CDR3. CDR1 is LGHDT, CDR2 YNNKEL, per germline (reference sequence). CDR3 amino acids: CASSRASGSPSYEQYF. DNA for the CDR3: TGTGCCAGCAGCAGAGCGAGCGGGAGCCCCTCCTACGAGCAGTACTTC.

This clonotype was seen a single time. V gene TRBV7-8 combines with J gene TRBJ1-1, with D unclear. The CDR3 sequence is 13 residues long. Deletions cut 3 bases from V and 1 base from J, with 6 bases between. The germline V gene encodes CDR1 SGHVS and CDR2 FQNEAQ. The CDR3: CASSLWRNTEAFF. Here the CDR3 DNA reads TGTGCCAGCAGCTTGTGGAGGAACACTGAAGCTTTCTTT.